This TCR beta chain stems from a study of cytomegalovirus exposure and HLA in healthy donors. With respect to this clone: Antigen specificity is unknown.

Study-wide findings and caveats: An ancestry cluster, one associated with Asian ancestry, reportedly showed fewer N-insertions than the approximately 670-donor mean in a later analysis. The authors enumerated over 150 TCR beta chains as linked to cytomegalovirus.

This CDR3 is built from 15 residues. V shed 0 bases and J shed 1 base, with 10 bases lying between them. Germline V gene lookup returns CDR1 SGHAT and CDR2 FQDESV (reference sequence). The PCR had 60 Vbeta and 13 Jbeta primers. Repertoires were generated with immunoSEQ multiplex PCR, while TCRdb's copy carries only in-frame clones and drops some. The listing records about 130,000 clones. The sample taken for sequencing was PBMCs. This clonotype was sampled from a man younger than 35 in good health and CMV-seronegative. V gene TRBV11-1 combines with J gene TRBJ2-7, with D possibly TRBD2 on 5 matching bases. The CDR3 spells CASSLAALGSYEQYF. The CDR3 DNA follows: TGTGCCAGCAGCTTAGCTGCACTAGGGTCCTACGAGCAGTACTTC.